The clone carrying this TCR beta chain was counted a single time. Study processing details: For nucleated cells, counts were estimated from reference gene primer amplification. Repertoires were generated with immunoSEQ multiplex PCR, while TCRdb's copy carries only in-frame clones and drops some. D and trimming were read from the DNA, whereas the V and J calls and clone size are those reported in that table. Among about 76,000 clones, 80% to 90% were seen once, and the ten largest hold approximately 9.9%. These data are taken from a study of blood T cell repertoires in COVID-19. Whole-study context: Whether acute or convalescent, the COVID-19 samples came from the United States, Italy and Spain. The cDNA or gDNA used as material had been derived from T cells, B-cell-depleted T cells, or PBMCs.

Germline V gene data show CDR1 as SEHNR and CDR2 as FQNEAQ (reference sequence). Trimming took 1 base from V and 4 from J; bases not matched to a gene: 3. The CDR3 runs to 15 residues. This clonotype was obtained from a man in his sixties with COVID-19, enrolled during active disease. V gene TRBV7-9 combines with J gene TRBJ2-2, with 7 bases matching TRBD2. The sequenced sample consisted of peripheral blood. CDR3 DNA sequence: TGTGCCAGCAGCTTAGTCGGCGGGGGCACCGGGGAGCTGTTTTTT. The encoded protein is CASSLVGGGTGELFF.